The rows below give T cell receptor beta chains drawn from one sample of a study of shared clonotypes between healthy human individuals. This table comes from immunoSEQ multiplex PCR, and its TCRdb copy is limited to in-frame clones, with some not included. Among more than 1.2 million clones listed, 98% were seen once. The sample comprised naive CD4+ T cells sorted from blood. The receptors were gathered from a man aged 25 to 40 in good health. Each CDR3 is given with its conserved first and last residue. The order of the fields is CDR3 length, V gene, D gene, clone size, J gene, CDR3 DNA, CDR3 protein. D genes are given only for firm matches. Clone size is given for some rows only: seen once, a few or many times, or a class if the clone is expanded.

>15|TRBV10-1|NA|NA|TRBJ1-2
TGCGCCAGCAGTGATATAGGCAGGTTCAGAGGTGGCTACACCTTC
CASSDIGRFRGGYTF
>15|TRBV25-1|TRBD2|NA|TRBJ2-1
TGTGCCAGCAGTGAAACTAGCGGGATAAACAATGAGCAGTTCTTC
CASSETSGINNEQFF
>15|TRBV18|NA|NA|TRBJ1-2
TGTGCCACTTCGAGAGGAGGGGCTGCAAACTATGGCTACACCTTC
CATSRGGAANYGYTF
>14|TRBV30|TRBD1|NA|TRBJ1-1
TGTGCCGGCGACAGGGGGTCCAGGCGTACTGAAGCTTTCTTT
CAGDRGSRRTEAFF
>16|TRBV28|TRBD2|NA|TRBJ2-1
TGTGCCAGCAGCCCACCCCGCCTAGCGGGGTACAATGAGCAGTTCTTC
CASSPPRLAGYNEQFF
>15|TRBV6-6|NA|NA|TRBJ2-7
TGTGCCAGCACCGGAAGCCGGGACGCCGCCTACGAGCAGTACTTC
CASTGSRDAAYEQYF
>14|TRBV27|NA|NA|TRBJ2-6
TGTGCCAGCAGAGGATCTTCCGGGGCCAACGTCCTGACTTTC
CASRGSSGANVLTF
>15|TRBV6-1|NA|NA|TRBJ2-6
TGTGCCAGCAGTGTGGTGGCACCTGGGGCCAACGTCCTGACTTTC
CASSVVAPGANVLTF
>15|TRBV18|NA|NA|TRBJ1-1
TGTGCCAGCTCACCCCTCACGGAGACGAACACTGAAGCTTTCTTT
CASSPLTETNTEAFF
>17|TRBV18|TRBD1|NA|TRBJ2-1
TGTGCCAGCTCCGTTTGGACAGGGGGCGGGGATTTCAATGAGCAGTTCTTC
CASSVWTGGGDFNEQFF
>15|TRBV9|TRBD2|NA|TRBJ2-1
TGTGCCAGCACCCGAGCGGGAGGCCCTTACAATGAGCAGTTCTTC
CASTRAGGPYNEQFF
>11|TRBV7-6|NA|once|TRBJ2-7
TGTGCCAGCAGCTCGCAGGGAGAGCAGTACTTC
CASSSQGEQYF
>17|TRBV19|NA|NA|TRBJ2-1
TGTGCCAGTAGTCACCACGTTCGGCGTTCAGAATACAATGAGCAGTTCTTC
CASSHHVRRSEYNEQFF
>16|TRBV28|TRBD1|NA|TRBJ2-7
TGTGCCAGCAGGCTCACCGGGACAGGCTTCACCTACGAGCAGTACTTC
CASRLTGTGFTYEQYF
>14|TRBV5-1|TRBD1|NA|TRBJ2-3
TGCGCCAGCAGCCTTGACAGGGGCACAGATACGCAGTATTTT
CASSLDRGTDTQYF
>15|TRBV28|NA|once|TRBJ2-4
TGTGCCAGCAGTTTGACCCCCCCCGGGACCAACATTCAGTACTTC
CASSLTPPGTNIQYF
>12|TRBV6-1|NA|NA|TRBJ2-5
TGTGCCAGCAGTGAAGCGCTTCCGAGGGAGTACTTC
CASSEALPREYF
>14|TRBV7-9|NA|once|TRBJ2-7
TGTGCCAGCAGCTTAGTCGCGGGCTCCTACGAGCAGTACTTC
CASSLVAGSYEQYF
>15|TRBV2|NA|once|TRBJ2-1
TGTGCCAGCAGTGACCCGGGAAGAGGGTACAATGAGCAGTTCTTC
CASSDPGRGYNEQFF
>15|TRBV6-5|TRBD1|NA|TRBJ1-2
TGTGCCAGCAGTTACTCGACAGGGGGCGACTATGGCTACACCTTC
CASSYSTGGDYGYTF
>16|TRBV5-4|TRBD1|NA|TRBJ2-2
TGTGCCAGCAGCTTTGGCAGGGGGCAGGACACCGGGGAGCTGTTTTTT
CASSFGRGQDTGELFF
>18|TRBV5-4|TRBD2|NA|TRBJ2-2
TGTGCCAGCAGCGGGGGACTAGCGGGAGGGCGGCATTCCGGGGAGCTGTTTTTT
CASSGGLAGGRHSGELFF
>14|TRBV28|NA|NA|TRBJ2-7
TGTGCCAGCAGCCGCGACTATTTACAGTTCGAGCAGTACTTC
CASSRDYLQFEQYF
>15|TRBV11-2|NA|NA|TRBJ2-5
TGTGCCAGCAGCTTAGATCTATACCTCCAAGAGACCCAGTACTTC
CASSLDLYLQETQYF
>15|TRBV4-2|TRBD1|NA|TRBJ2-1
TGTGCCAGCAGCCTTACAGGGGGGTCCTACAATGAGCAGTTCTTC
CASSLTGGSYNEQFF
>15|TRBV5-1|TRBD1|NA|TRBJ1-2
TGCGCCAGCAGCCCTCTCAGGACAGGCAACTATGGCTACACCTTC
CASSPLRTGNYGYTF
>11|TRBV20-1|NA|NA|TRBJ2-7
TGCAGTGCCCAGCGGGTCTACGAGCAGTACTTC
CSAQRVYEQYF
>16|TRBV5-4|TRBD2|NA|TRBJ2-1
TGTGCCAGCAGCTTGGAGGGCGGGAGGGCCTTCAATGAGCAGTTCTTC
CASSLEGGRAFNEQFF
>15|TRBV18|TRBD2|few|TRBJ2-2
TGTGCCAGCTCACCGGCGGGAGCGAACACCGGGGAGCTGTTTTTT
CASSPAGANTGELFF
>16|TRBV27|TRBD2|NA|TRBJ2-7
TGTGCCAGCAGTACCCTCCCGGGACTAGCCTCAGACGAGCAGTACTTC
CASSTLPGLASDEQYF
>15|TRBV27|TRBD2|NA|TRBJ2-7
TGTGCCAGCAGGATGGAGGCTAGCGGGAAACGCGAGCAGTACTTC
CASRMEASGKREQYF
>15|TRBV7-2|TRBD2|NA|TRBJ2-1
TGTGCCAGCAGCTTAGGACTAGCGCTCTACAATGAGCAGTTCTTC
CASSLGLALYNEQFF